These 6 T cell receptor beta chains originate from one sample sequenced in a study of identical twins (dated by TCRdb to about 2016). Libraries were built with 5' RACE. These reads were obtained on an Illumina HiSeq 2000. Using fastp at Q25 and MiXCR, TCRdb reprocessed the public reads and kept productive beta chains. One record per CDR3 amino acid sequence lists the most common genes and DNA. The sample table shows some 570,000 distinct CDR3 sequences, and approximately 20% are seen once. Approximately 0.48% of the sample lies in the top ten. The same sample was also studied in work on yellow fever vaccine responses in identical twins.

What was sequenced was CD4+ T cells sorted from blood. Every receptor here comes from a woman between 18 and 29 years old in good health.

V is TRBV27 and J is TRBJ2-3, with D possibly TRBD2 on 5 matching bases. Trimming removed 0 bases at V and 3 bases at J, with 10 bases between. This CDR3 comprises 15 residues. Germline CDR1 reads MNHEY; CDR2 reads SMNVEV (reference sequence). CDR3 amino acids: CASSLSRVVTDTQYF. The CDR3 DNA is TGTGCCAGCAGTTTATCGCGGGTGGTTACAGATACGCAGTATTTT.

The CDR3 DNA reads as TGTGCCAGCAGCAATGGGGACCAAGGGTACACTGAAGCTTTCTTT. This codes for CASSNGDQGYTEAFF. The chain carries TRBV9 and TRBJ1-1, with TRBD1 as a possible D gene (5 bases). Germline CDR1 reads SGDLS; CDR2 reads YYNGEE. The CDR3 is made up of 15 amino acids. V was pared by 4 bases and J by 3 bases, with 16 bases between.

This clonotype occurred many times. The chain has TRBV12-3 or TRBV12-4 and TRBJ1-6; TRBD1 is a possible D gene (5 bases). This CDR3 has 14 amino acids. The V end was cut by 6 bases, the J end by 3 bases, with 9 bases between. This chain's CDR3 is CASRGGVYNSPLHF. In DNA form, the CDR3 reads TGTGCCAGCAGAGGAGGGGTCTATAATTCACCCCTCCACTTT.

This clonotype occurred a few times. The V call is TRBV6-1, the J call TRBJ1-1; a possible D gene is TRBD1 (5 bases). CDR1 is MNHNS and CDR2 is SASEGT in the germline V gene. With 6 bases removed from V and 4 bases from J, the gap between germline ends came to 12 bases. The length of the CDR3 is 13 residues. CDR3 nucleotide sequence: TGTGCCAGCAGGGCAGGGTGGGGCACTGAAGCTTTCTTT. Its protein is CASRAGWGTEAFF.

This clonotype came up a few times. CDR3 coding DNA: TGTGCCAGCAGCCAAGATAAGGGCGTAGGAGGCTACACCTTC. Translation gives CASSQDKGVGGYTF. The chain joins TRBV3-1 to TRBJ1-2, with D hard to call. CDR1 is LGHDT, CDR2 YNNKEL, per germline (reference sequence). The V and J ends lost 0 bases and 8 bases respectively, with 13 bases between them. The CDR3 covers 14 residues.

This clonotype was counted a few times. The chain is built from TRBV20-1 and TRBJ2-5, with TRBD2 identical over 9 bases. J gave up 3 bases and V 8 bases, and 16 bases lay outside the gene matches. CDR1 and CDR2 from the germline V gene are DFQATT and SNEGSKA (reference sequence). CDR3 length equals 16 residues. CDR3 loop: CSSIGDSSGVKETQYF. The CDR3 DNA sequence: TGCAGTTCCATCGGAGATTCTAGCGGGGTCAAAGAGACCCAGTACTTC.